Below are 13 T cell receptor beta chains sequenced from a single sample in a study of cytomegalovirus exposure and HLA in healthy donors. PCR involved 60 Vbeta and 13 Jbeta primers. Using immunoSEQ multiplex PCR, the repertoire was profiled, and TCRdb retains in-frame clones only, with some absent. Here the sample spans under 110,000 clones, 60% to 85% being singletons. Sequences were obtained from PBMCs. The source of these receptors is a male donor in good health and CMV-seropositive.

A remark on this clone: The germline gene is not matched at one end of the junction; a read error may be the cause. The gene calls are TRBV4-3 and TRBJ1-2; tentative D call: TRBD1 (5 bases). This CDR3 is 16 amino acids long. From germline, CDR1 is LGHNA and CDR2 YSLEER. The CDR3 bases are TGCGCCAGCAGCCAAGGGACTCCGGTGGGGGACTATGGCTACCCCTTC. Encoded protein: CASSQGTPVGDYGYPF.

Note on this clone: The junction shows a germline mismatch at one end, possibly a read error. The rearrangement joins TRBV19 to TRBJ1-2; tentative D call: TRBD1 (6 bases). The CDR3 runs to 14 residues. Germline CDR1 LNHDA, CDR2 SQIVND (reference sequence). CDR3 nucleotides: TGTGCCAGTAGTCCGTGGGACAATACCTATGGCTGCACCTTC. Protein: CASSPWDNTYGCTF.

DNA of the CDR3: TGCAGCGCTTTAGCGGGAGGGTTGCTCTACGAGCAGTACTTC. Protein product: CSALAGGLLYEQYF. The V call is TRBV29-1, the J call TRBJ2-7; TRBD2 matches at 11 bases. J lost 3 bases, V lost 7 bases, and 8 bases had no gene match. Germline V gene data show CDR1 as SQVTM and CDR2 as ANQGSEA. The CDR3 loop spans 14 amino acids.

As regards this clone: A junction boundary mismatches the germline segment, possibly from a read error. This sequence joins TRBV28 and TRBJ2-7; a weak D match, TRBD1 (6 bases). The length of the CDR3 is 13 residues. The V gene's germline CDR1 is MDHEN and CDR2 SYDVKM. The CDR3 DNA reads as TGTGCTAGCAAAACGGACAGAAACTACGAGCAGTACTTC. Protein sequence: CASKTDRNYEQYF.

CDR3 in amino acids: CASSPNPGNEQFF. The CDR3 DNA reads as TGTGCCAGCAGCCCTAATCCTGGCAATGAGCAGTTCTTC. The V and J genes are TRBV7-7 and TRBJ2-1; D gene unclear. Germline-derived CDR1 and CDR2 are SSHAT and FNYEAQ (reference sequence). V was pared by 5 bases and J by 6 bases, with 11 bases between. The CDR3 runs to 13 residues.

The V call is TRBV9, the J call TRBJ2-3; D uncertain. The CDR3 loop spans 12 amino acids. CDR1 and CDR2 from the germline V gene are SGDLS and YYNGEE. Trimming removed 6 bases from V and 4 bases from J, with 9 bases in between. In DNA, the CDR3 is TGTGCCAGCAAAGGAGAGGCAGATACGCAGTATTTT. The encoded protein is CASKGEADTQYF.

This clone was seen once. The CDR3 protein is CASSLLAGGPPETQYF. The CDR3 coding sequence is TGTGCCAGCAGCCTCCTAGCGGGAGGGCCGCCGGAGACCCAGTACTTC. The chain has TRBV14 and TRBJ2-5; 12 positions agree with TRBD2. This CDR3 is built from 16 residues. V was clipped by 4 bases and J by 5 bases; unmatched bases: 8. Germline assignment: CDR1 SGHDN and CDR2 FVKESK.

The CDR3 reads CASSLRPGTLDEQFF. The DNA for the CDR3 is TGTGCCAGCAGCTTACGCCCGGGTACTTTGGATGAGCAGTTCTTC. This chain uses TRBV7-3 with TRBJ2-1; D remains unclear. Germline CDR1 SGHTA, CDR2 FQGTGA. Trimming cost V 2 bases and J 8 bases, with 16 bases left between them. This CDR3 has 15 residues.

The chain's CDR3 is CASAAEGAHSPLHF. The DNA of the CDR3 is TGTGCCAGCGCCGCGGAAGGGGCCCATTCACCCCTCCACTTT. The gene calls are TRBV2 and TRBJ1-6; D possibly corresponds to TRBD1 (5 bases). Germline CDR1 is SNHLY and CDR2 is FYNNEI. The CDR3 has 14 residues. Trimming took off 8 bases at V and 8 bases at J, with 16 bases between the two ends.

The chain links TRBV7-6 to TRBJ2-7; TRBD2 might be the D (6 bases). CDR1 SGHVS and CDR2 FNYEAQ come from the germline V gene. Trimming took 5 bases from V and 6 from J, leaving 20 bases between them. The CDR3 has 15 residues. The CDR3 is CASSPRWGGEVEQYF. CDR3 nucleotide sequence: TGTGCCAGCAGCCCCCGTTGGGGCGGGGAGGTCGAGCAGTACTTC.

The V call is TRBV6-6, the J call TRBJ2-5, with 13 nucleotides matching TRBD2. The V and J ends lost 6 bases and 5 bases, in that order; junction bases with no gene match: 6. Germline V gene sequence: CDR1 MNHNY, CDR2 SVGAGI (reference sequence). This CDR3 region has 15 residues. The CDR3 nucleotides read TGTGCCAGCAGAAGACTAGCGGGGGGCGGGGAGACCCAGTACTTC. Residues: CASRRLAGGGETQYF.

V and J are TRBV9 and TRBJ2-5; TRBD2 matches 7 bases. Per germline, CDR1 SGDLS and CDR2 YYNGEE. The CDR3 loop spans 15 amino acids. J gave up 0 bases and V 4 bases, and 6 bases lay outside the gene matches. CDR3 protein: CASSSPRGDQETQYF. Written as DNA, the CDR3 is TGTGCCAGCAGCTCACCCCGGGGGGACCAAGAGACCCAGTACTTC.

J is TRBJ2-7 and V is TRBV4-3; perhaps TRBD1 as D (5 bases). CDR3 length equals 13 residues. Trimming shortened V by 0 bases and J by 5 bases, and 8 bases separated the two germline ends. CDR1 and CDR2 from the germline V gene are LGHNA and YSLEER. This chain's CDR3 is CASSQDPGHEQYF. CDR3 nucleotides: TGCGCCAGCAGCCAAGATCCAGGGCACGAGCAGTACTTC.